This T cell receptor beta chain is drawn from a study of shared clonotypes between healthy human individuals. Study-level results: Represented genetic and exposure-history diversity was restricted by having few donors. The expectation was that sequencing depth would affect clonotype sharing among donors. Blood alone was sampled, and tissue repertoires likely differ.

CDR1 is SGHVS, CDR2 FNYEAQ, per germline. The CDR3 has 15 residues. The V segment lost 5 bases and the J segment 6 bases; nucleotides outside the gene matches: 7. Measured with immunoSEQ multiplex PCR; TCRdb has only the in-frame clones, and not every one. Here the sample spans about 450,000 clones, roughly 83% being singletons. For this clone: Its target is not known.

V gene TRBV7-6 combines with J gene TRBJ1-4; 9 bases align to TRBD1. The origin of this receptor is a woman aged 40 to 50 in good health. Some clones in this sample may be carry-over from other donors' samples. The sample was PBMCs. This CDR3 is CASSTPTGGDEKLFF. DNA of the CDR3: TGTGCCAGCAGCACGCCGACAGGGGGAGATGAAAAACTGTTTTTT. Complete variable domain (other parts from reference TRBV7-6 and TRBJ1-4): GAGVSQSPRYKVTKRGQDVALRCDPISGHVSLYWYRQALGQGPEFLTYFNYEAQQDKSGLPNDRFSAERPEGSISTLTIQRTEQRDSAMYRCASSTPTGGDEKLFFGSGTQLSVL.